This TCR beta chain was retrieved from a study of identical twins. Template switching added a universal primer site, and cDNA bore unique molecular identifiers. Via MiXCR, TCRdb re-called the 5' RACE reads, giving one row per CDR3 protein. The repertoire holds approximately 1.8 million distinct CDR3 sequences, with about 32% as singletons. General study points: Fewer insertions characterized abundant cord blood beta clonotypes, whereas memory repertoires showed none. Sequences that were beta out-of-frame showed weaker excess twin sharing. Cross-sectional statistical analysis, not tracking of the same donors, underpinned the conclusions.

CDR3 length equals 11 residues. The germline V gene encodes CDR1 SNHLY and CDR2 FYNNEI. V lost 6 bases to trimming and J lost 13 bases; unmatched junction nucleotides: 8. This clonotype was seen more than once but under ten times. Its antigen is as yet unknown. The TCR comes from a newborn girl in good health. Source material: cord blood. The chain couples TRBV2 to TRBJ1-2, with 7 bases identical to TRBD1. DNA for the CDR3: TGTGCCAGCAGCGCGACAGGGTGGAGCACCTTC. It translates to CASSATGWSTF.